One sample yielded the 27 T cell receptor beta chains listed below, sequenced in a study of tumor-infiltrating lymphocytes in primary liver carcinoma. Total RNA amounting to 450 to 500 ng was the source from which TCR beta cDNA was made with a constant-region primer. The TCR beta library was amplified through three nested multiplex PCR rounds in a modified ARM-PCR procedure. Amplification in the first two PCR rounds was performed using TRBV1-TRBV30 forward primers and a C-beta reverse primer for roughly 10 cycles each. MiXCR, applied by TCRdb to the multiplex PCR reads, yields one record per CDR3 protein. The table has 99,000 or so distinct CDR3 sequences, 55% to 70% seen once. Both RNA and DNA were isolated together from around 20-30 mg of bulk tissue that had not been sorted. Sequencing was done on a sample of liver tumor tissue from sampling region 5. Subset denoted: tumor region T5, tumor centre. These receptors originate from a woman aged 55 to 70 with primary liver carcinoma and hepatitis B virus infection.

The chain couples TRBV11-1 to TRBJ2-1, with 8 bases identical to TRBD2. This CDR3 is 18 amino acids long. V lost 6 bases, J lost 4 bases, and 17 bases stayed unmatched. The germline V gene encodes CDR1 SGHAT and CDR2 FQDESV (reference sequence). The CDR3 protein is CASSFLTLAGSGYNEQFF. CDR3 in DNA: TGTGCCAGCAGTTTCTTGACCTTAGCGGGAAGCGGGTACAATGAGCAGTTCTTC.

This clonotype was detected a few times. This sequence joins TRBV5-6 and TRBJ2-7; D may be TRBD2 (5 bases). The CDR3 consists of 14 residues. Trimming removed 6 bases from V and 7 bases from J, with 20 bases in between. CDR1 and CDR2 from the germline V gene are SGHDT and YYEEEE. The CDR3 sequence is CASTDRGDDAEQYF. CDR3 sequence (DNA): TGTGCCAGCACCGACCGGGGAGACGATGCGGAGCAGTACTTC.

Turning to this clonotype: This is likely a read error, given that the CDR3 carries no conserved phenylalanine or tryptophan at its end. The V and J genes are TRBV11-2 and TRBJ2-3; no clear D. CDR1 and CDR2 (germline): SGHAT, FQNNGV. V lost 9 bases and J lost 2, with 15 bases in between. This CDR3 is built from 14 residues. CDR3 in amino acids: CASSLGSNTDTQYL. DNA of the CDR3: TGTGCCAGTAGCCTAGGCTCTAACACAGATACGCAGTATTTA.

A remark on this clonotype: An end of the junction does not agree with germline; a read error may underlie this. The chain uses TRBV6-4 and TRBJ2-6; 7 positions match TRBD2. CDR1 and CDR2 (germline): MRHNA, SNTAGT. This CDR3 is 16 amino acids long. The CDR3 coding sequence is TGTGCCGGCAGCGCCGGGACTATCTCTGGGGCCAACGTCCTGACTTTC. Its translation: CAGSAGTISGANVLTF.

This clonotype has more than one count but fewer than ten. The DNA of the CDR3 is TGTGCCAGCAGCTCCCGTTCACTCTACGAGCAGTACTTC. This sequence encodes CASSSRSLYEQYF. This chain uses TRBV4-2 with TRBJ2-7; D gene ambiguous. Trimming removed 5 bases at V and 3 bases at J, with 11 bases between. Germline loops: CDR1 LGHNA, CDR2 YNFKEQ. CDR3 length: 13 residues.

In the case of this clonotype: Its ends do not fully match the called genes, so a read error is possible. CDR3 in DNA: TGTGCCAGCAGTGAATATCGGAAAGGAACGAACACTGAAACTTTCTTT. Its protein is CASSEYRKGTNTETFF. This chain uses TRBV6-1 with TRBJ1-1; no firm D call. The CDR3 has 16 residues. Germline V gives CDR1 MNHNS, CDR2 SASEGT.

Of note for this clonotype: The junction and the germline gene differ at one end; a read error may be behind it. J is TRBJ1-1 and V is TRBV14, with 10 bases that match TRBD1. Germline values: CDR1 SGHDN, CDR2 FVKESK. This CDR3 region has 14 residues. The CDR3: CVSSQMTGGLEAFF. Here the CDR3 DNA reads TGTGTCAGCAGCCAAATGACAGGGGGCTTGGAAGCTTTTTTT. The full variable domain, completed using reference TRBV14 and TRBJ1-1, is EAGVTQFPSHSVIEKGQTVTLRCDPISGHDNLYWYRRVMGKEIKFLLHFVKESKQDESGMPNNRFLAERTGGTYSTLKVQPAELEDSGVYFCVSSQMTGGLEAFFGQGTRLTVV.

This clonotype was detected many times. The chain joins TRBV12-5 to TRBJ2-2; 15 positions match TRBD2. Per germline, CDR1 LGHNT and CDR2 FRNRAP. J was trimmed by 5 bases and V by 5 bases; bases with no gene match: 6. The CDR3 is made up of 17 amino acids. The CDR3 region is CASGPGTSGRLTGELFF. CDR3 DNA: TGTGCTAGTGGTCCCGGGACTAGCGGGAGGTTGACCGGGGAGCTGTTTTTT.

V is TRBV5-1 and J is TRBJ2-1, with 12 bases matching TRBD2. The CDR3 sequence is 15 residues long. Germline V CDR1 and CDR2: SGHRS, YFSETQ. V shed 5 bases and J 8 bases; nucleotides not matched to a gene: 8. The CDR3 coding sequence is TGCGCCAGCAGGGCCGTGACTAGCGGGAGTGATGAGCAGTTCTTC. Amino acids: CASRAVTSGSDEQFF.

A note on this clonotype: Germline is not matched at one junction end, which may reflect a read error. V usage is TRBV11-1 and J usage is TRBJ2-7; D may be TRBD1 or TRBD2 (5 bases each). The CDR3 is 14 residues long. Per the germline V gene, CDR1 is SGHAT and CDR2 is FQDESV (reference sequence). The CDR3 loop reads CVSSLWGTSCEQYF. The CDR3 nucleotides read TGTGTCAGCAGCCTTTGGGGGACCTCCTGCGAGCAGTACTTC. Combining the CDR3 with reference TRBV11-1 and TRBJ2-7 gives the whole variable domain EAEVAQSPRYKITEKSQAVAFWCDPISGHATLYWYRQILGQGPELLVQFQDESVVDDSQLPKDRFSAERLKGVDSTLKIQPAELGDSAMYLCVSSLWGTSCEQYFGPGTRLTVT.

This clonotype was picked up one time. A junction end diverges from the germline sequence, so it may reflect a read error. This chain links TRBV11-2 with TRBJ2-7; D gene uncertain. From germline, CDR1 is SGHAT and CDR2 FQNNGV. The CDR3 extends over 11 amino acids. The CDR3: CASSLQYDQHF. For the CDR3, the DNA is TGTGCCAGCAGTCTCCAATACGATCAGCACTTC.

Worth noting for this clonotype: Since a much larger clone is just one base distant, this may be a read error. V gene TRBV10-3 combines with J gene TRBJ2-3, with D unclear. CDR1 and CDR2 from the germline V gene are ENHRY and SYGVKD. This CDR3 spans 12 amino acids. With 4 bases removed from V and 5 bases from J, the gap between germline ends came to 7 bases. DNA of the CDR3: TGTGCCATCAGTGGGCACATAGATACGCAGTATTTT. Its translation is CAISGHIDTQYF.

By sample fraction, this clonotype is medium-sized (0.01 to 0.1%). V usage is TRBV6-1 and J usage is TRBJ1-5, with 8 bases lining up with TRBD1. Germline V gene sequence: CDR1 MNHNS, CDR2 SASEGT. CDR3 length equals 14 residues. Germline trimming cut 5 bases from V and 5 bases from J; bases unmatched to any gene: 5. Written as DNA, the CDR3 is TGTGCCAGCAGTCGGACAGGGCGGGATCAGCCCCAGCATTTT. It yields the protein CASSRTGRDQPQHF.

As concerns this clonotype: One end of the junction varies from germline; a read error may be responsible. The gene calls are TRBV11-3 and TRBJ2-7, with a tentative D call TRBD1 (6 bases). The CDR3 runs to 13 residues. The germline gives CDR1 SGHNT, CDR2 YENEEA. This CDR3 is CTSSPQGSYEQYF. CDR3 DNA: TGTACCAGCAGCCCACAGGGTTCCTACGAGCAGTATTTC.

The J gene is TRBJ1-5, the V gene TRBV6-1; D gene uncertain. The DNA end lines up better with TRBJ2-3; the J call may be wrong. This CDR3 comprises 13 residues. CDR1 is MNHNS, CDR2 SASEGT, per germline. The CDR3 DNA follows: TGTGCCAGCACGTGGAGTGGTGATCAGCCCCAGTATTTT. Amino acid sequence: CASTWSGDQPQYF.

Notes on this clonotype: A clone one base away is much larger, so this may be a read error. The V call is TRBV14, the J call TRBJ2-1; D ambiguous. V shed 1 base and J shed 9 bases, with 10 bases lying between them. CDR3 size: 13 residues. Per germline, CDR1 SGHDN and CDR2 FVKESK. CDR3 bases: TGTGCCAGCAGCCAAGGTGGGCCTATTGAGCAGTTCTTC. This encodes CASSQGGPIEQFF.

Here the CDR3 reads CASSTAYEQYF. CDR3 nucleotide sequence: TGTGCCAGTAGCACCGCCTACGAGCAGTACTTC. The chain combines TRBV11-2 with TRBJ2-7; D not resolved. The CDR3 extends over 11 amino acids. Trimming pared 9 bases from V and 2 bases from J, leaving 8 bases between. Per germline, CDR1 SGHAT and CDR2 FQNNGV.

With respect to this clonotype: At one end, the junction sequence differs from germline, possibly due to a read error. The chain uses TRBV11-2 and TRBJ2-2, with D possibly being TRBD1 or TRBD2 (5 bases each). The CDR3 spans 16 residues. CDR1 and CDR2 (germline): SGHAT, FQNNGV. The CDR3 loop is CASSLLGASNTGEMFF. The CDR3 coding sequence is TGTGCCAGCAGCTTATTAGGGGCATCGAACACCGGGGAGATGTTTTTT.

In this sample, this clonotype turned up a few times. This sequence joins TRBV28 and TRBJ2-4, with D hard to call. The CDR3 contains 12 residues. Between the trimmed V and J ends, which lost 5 bases and 1 base, there was a span of 3 bases. CDR1 is MDHEN, CDR2 SYDVKM, per germline. DNA of the CDR3: TGTGCCAGCAGTCCCGCCAAAAACATTCAGTACTTC. This translates into CASSPAKNIQYF.

The chain joins TRBV7-2 to TRBJ2-2; the D is unclear. The CDR3 sequence is 14 residues long. Germline CDR1 reads SGHTA; CDR2 reads FQGNSA. V shed 6 bases and J shed 4 bases, with 12 bases lying between them. The CDR3 DNA sequence: TGTGCCAGCAGGACGGAGTGGACCACCGGGGAGCTGTTTTTT. It encodes CASRTEWTTGELFF.

Regarding this clonotype: The junction differs from germline at one of its ends, possibly a read error. CDR3: CASSLGGGTQYF. As DNA, the CDR3 is TGTGCTAGCAGCTTAGGGGGCGGCACGCAGTATTTT. V usage is TRBV11-2 and J usage is TRBJ2-3; 7 nucleotides align to TRBD1. The CDR3 totals 12 residues. In germline, CDR1 is SGHAT, CDR2 FQNNGV.

With regard to this clonotype: Since a much larger clone is just one base distant, this may be a read error. The chain uses TRBV5-5 and TRBJ2-7; D call uncertain. The CDR3 length is 11 residues. The germline CDR1 and CDR2 sequences are SGHKS and YYEKEE (reference sequence). The CDR3 reads CACSLYYEQYF. The CDR3 region has the DNA TGTGCCTGCAGCCTTTACTACGAGCAGTACTTC.

In this sample, this clonotype turned up once. The germline gene is not matched at one end of the junction; a read error may be the cause. This chain joins TRBV11-2 and TRBJ2-4; 9 bases are a match to TRBD2. Per the germline V gene, CDR1 is SGHAT and CDR2 is FQNNGV. The length of the CDR3 is 20 residues. CDR3 sequence reads: CAGSSRLAGGTPPDKNIKYF. The CDR3 nucleotides read TGTGCCGGCAGCTCCAGACTGGCGGGAGGGACCCCCCCCGACAAAAACATTAAGTACTTC.

Worth noting for this clonotype: One junction end disagrees with the germline gene, perhaps due to a read error. The V gene is TRBV10-3, the J gene TRBJ2-1; 7 nucleotides align to TRBD2. The CDR3 totals 17 residues. Germline V gene lookup returns CDR1 ENHRY and CDR2 SYGVKD. The CDR3 reads CAVSGRSSGSSYNEQFF. CDR3 coding DNA: TGTGCCGTCAGTGGAAGGTCTAGCGGAAGCTCCTACAATGAGCAGTTCTTC.

The chain combines TRBV11-2 with TRBJ2-1, with no clear D. With 1 base removed from V and 2 bases from J, the gap between germline ends came to 3 bases. The CDR3 extends over 13 amino acids. The V gene's germline CDR1 is SGHAT and CDR2 FQNNGV. CDR3 DNA sequence: TGTGCCAGCAGCTTAGGAACCTACAATGAGCAGTTCTTC. Protein product: CASSLGTYNEQFF.

Worth noting for this clonotype: One end of the junction fails to match germline, which may point to a read error. The chain couples TRBV6-5 to TRBJ1-1, with unresolved D. Germline CDR1 MNHEY, CDR2 SVGAGI. The CDR3 has 15 residues. DNA for the CDR3: TGTGCCAGCAGTTACGCGTTGGCGGGGAACACTGTAGCTTGCTTT. Amino acids: CASSYALAGNTVACF.

In the case of this clonotype: One junction end disagrees with the germline gene, perhaps due to a read error. The chain uses TRBV28 and TRBJ2-1; 8 bases match TRBD2. Germline V lookup: CDR1 MDHEN, CDR2 SYDVKM. CDR3 length: 16 amino acids. The CDR3 bases are TGTGCCAGCAGTCCCCCAACTAGCGGATGGGACAATGAGCTGTTCTTC. It codes for CASSPPTSGWDNELFF. The full variable domain, with the rest looked up from reference TRBV28 and TRBJ2-1, is DVKVTQSSRYLVKRTGEKVFLECVQDMDHENMFWYRQDPGLGLRLIYFSYDVKMKEKGDIPEGYSVSREKKERFSLILESASTNQTSMYLCASSPPTSGWDNELFFGPGTRLTVL.